This T cell receptor beta chain came from a study of cytomegalovirus exposure and HLA in healthy donors. Turning to the study itself: In an earlier analysis, 90 million to 130 million unique TCR beta sequences were found from 150 million to 200 million T cells. Overall study findings and caveats: In all likelihood, a cluster of highly shared sequence variants was a sequencing artifact.

The CDR3 totals 15 residues. With V trimmed by 3 bases and J by 8 bases, 13 bases remained unmatched. CDR1 and CDR2 from the germline V gene are SQVTM and ANQGSEA. 13 Jbeta primers and 60 Vbeta primers were used for the PCR. Original handling: About 11 million of the 80 million or so unique TCR beta chains counted in a later analysis were shared. Libraries were prepared by immunoSEQ multiplex PCR; TCRdb keeps only in-frame clonotypes and omits some of them. D and trimming were read from the DNA, whereas the V and J calls and clone size are those reported in that table. The sample holds 85,000 to 130,000 clones; about three quarters are singletons and the top ten take less than 15%. A note on this clone: As yet, its antigen is unknown.

V is TRBV29-1 and J is TRBJ1-2; 9 positions agree with TRBD1. Material for sequencing was PBMCs. This TCR derives from a male donor in good health and CMV-seropositive. CDR3 protein: CSVDGVGQGLQGYTF. The CDR3 region has the DNA TGCAGCGTTGATGGGGTGGGACAGGGACTTCAGGGCTACACCTTC.